The clone carrying this TCR beta chain was counted between two and nine times. Antigen unknown. This entry belongs to a study of response to subunit inactivated influenza vaccine. The study's findings and limits: T cells newly recruited by each seasonal influenza vaccination are few, the authors suggested.

CDR1 is SGHRS and CDR2 is YFSETQ in the germline V gene. The CDR3 spans 14 residues. The ends were cut back, 3 bases at V and 7 bases at J, with 11 bases in the middle. TCRdb re-called the RT-PCR reads through MiXCR, storing one row per CDR3 protein. The sample carries about 700,000 distinct CDR3 sequences, approximately 15% recorded once. This sequence originates from a man over 45 who received an inactivated influenza vaccine. The chain combines TRBV5-1 with TRBJ1-6; the D gene is possibly TRBD1 (5 bases). Material: PBMCs from blood, obtained roughly 2 weeks before vaccination. This CDR3 is CASSSDTPNSPLHF. In nucleotides, the CDR3 is TGCGCCAGCAGCTCGGACACCCCCAATTCACCCCTCCACTTT.